A selection of T cell receptor beta chains follows, all from one sample in a study of blood T cell repertoires in COVID-19. Only in-frame clones appear in the TCRdb table, and some are missing; sequencing was by immunoSEQ multiplex PCR. The table shows under 200,000 clones, with roughly four fifths occurring only once. Sequencing used peripheral blood. These receptors came from a woman between 25 and 40 years old with acute or convalescent COVID-19. Each CDR3 is given with its conserved first and last residue. D genes are given only for firm matches. Only part of the rows carry a size: once, few, many, or a class if the clone is expanded.

D: NA
size: NA
J: TRBJ2-3
V: TRBV7-9
DNA: TGTGCCAGCAGCTTATACGGGGGTCGTAACAGAGATACGCAGTATTTT
CDR3: CASSLYGGRNRDTQYF

D: NA
size: NA
J: TRBJ1-2
V: TRBV3-1/TRBV3-2
DNA: TGTGCCAGCAGCCAAGGCGGGGGCGATGGCTACACCTTC
CDR3: CASSQGGGDGYTF

D: NA
size: NA
J: TRBJ2-3
V: TRBV7-8
DNA: TGTGCCAGCAGCTTAGGCGCGATTGGCGGAGATACGCAGTATTTT
CDR3: CASSLGAIGGDTQYF

D: NA
size: NA
J: TRBJ1-3
V: TRBV7-3
DNA: TGTGCCAGCAGCAAAGCCGACTCTGGAAACACCATATATTTT
CDR3: CASSKADSGNTIYF

D: NA
size: once
J: TRBJ2-5
V: TRBV7-9
DNA: TGTGCCAGCAGCCGCTGGGGCATGGAGACCCAGTACTTC
CDR3: CASSRWGMETQYF

D: NA
size: once
J: TRBJ1-5
V: TRBV19
DNA: TGTGCCAGTACCAGATACAGGGAAAATCAGCCCCAGCATTTT
CDR3: CASTRYRENQPQHF

D: NA
size: once
J: TRBJ1-1
V: TRBV12-3/TRBV12-4
DNA: TGTGCCAGCAGTTTACGGGGGGGCACTGAAGCTTTCTTT
CDR3: CASSLRGGTEAFF

D: NA
size: NA
J: TRBJ1-1
V: TRBV19
DNA: TGTGCCAGTACCGCCTATCTGCGCACTGAAGCTTTCTTT
CDR3: CASTAYLRTEAFF

D: TRBD2
size: once
J: TRBJ2-1
V: TRBV27
DNA: TGTGCCAGCAGTTGGAATCACCTAGCGGGTTATCGCAATGAGCAGTTCTTC
CDR3: CASSWNHLAGYRNEQFF

D: NA
size: once
J: TRBJ1-5
V: TRBV6-6
DNA: TGTGCCAGCAGCCCCACAGGGCTCCATCAGCCCCAGCATTTT
CDR3: CASSPTGLHQPQHF

D: NA
size: NA
J: TRBJ1-3
V: TRBV21-1
DNA: TGTGCCAGCAGCAAAGGGGCCCACAGGACGGCGGAAGGAAACACCATATATTTT
CDR3: CASSKGAHRTAEGNTIYF

D: NA
size: NA
J: TRBJ2-1
V: TRBV21-1
DNA: TGTGCCAGCAGCAAACGGCGGGTAACACCGTACAATGAGCAGTTCTTC
CDR3: CASSKRRVTPYNEQFF

D: NA
size: once
J: TRBJ1-3
V: TRBV18
DNA: TGTGCCAGCTCACCAATTGAATGGACAGCTGGAAACACCATATATTTT
CDR3: CASSPIEWTAGNTIYF

D: NA
size: once
J: TRBJ1-1
V: TRBV11-3
DNA: TGTGCCAGCAGCTTTTCAGGGGTGAACACTGAAGCTTTCTTT
CDR3: CASSFSGVNTEAFF

D: NA
size: NA
J: TRBJ1-6
V: TRBV10-2
DNA: TGCGCCAGCACAGGGGCCGCTGGGGGCTTTGATTCACCCCTCCACTTT
CDR3: CASTGAAGGFDSPLHF

D: TRBD2
size: NA
J: TRBJ2-5
V: TRBV11-2
DNA: TGTGCCAGCAGCCCGACTAGCGGGCAAGAGACCCAGTACTTC
CDR3: CASSPTSGQETQYF

D: TRBD2
size: NA
J: TRBJ2-7
V: TRBV7-6
DNA: TGTGCCAGCAGCTTAGCCGGGCTAGCGGGGGGCACCTACGAGCAGTACTTC
CDR3: CASSLAGLAGGTYEQYF

D: NA
size: NA
J: TRBJ2-5
V: TRBV10-1
DNA: TGCGCCAGCAGCCCGGGGGAGCTACACCAAGAGACCCAGTACTTC
CDR3: CASSPGELHQETQYF

D: TRBD1
size: NA
J: TRBJ1-1
V: TRBV25-1
DNA: TGTGCCAGCAATCGGGACAGGGGAACTGAAGCTTTCTTT
CDR3: CASNRDRGTEAFF

D: NA
size: NA
J: TRBJ1-1
V: TRBV28
DNA: TGTGCCAGCAGTACCAACCGAGGCACTGAAGCTTTCTTT
CDR3: CASSTNRGTEAFF

D: TRBD1
size: NA
J: TRBJ2-7
V: TRBV19
DNA: TGTGCCAGTAGGCCAACTCCACGGGACAGGAGCCACGAGCAGTACTTC
CDR3: CASRPTPRDRSHEQYF

D: NA
size: NA
J: TRBJ2-7
V: TRBV5-1
DNA: TGCGCCAGCAGTCAAACAGGTACCTACGAGCAGTACTTC
CDR3: CASSQTGTYEQYF

D: NA
size: NA
J: TRBJ2-3
V: TRBV2
DNA: TGTGCCAGCAATAGAGTGGGGCCCACAGATACGCAGTATTTT
CDR3: CASNRVGPTDTQYF

D: NA
size: once
J: TRBJ1-1
V: TRBV9
DNA: TGTGCCAGCAGCCCATTTCGAACGGGGGGGGGCACTGAAGCTTTCTTT
CDR3: CASSPFRTGGGTEAFF

D: NA
size: NA
J: TRBJ2-1
V: TRBV7-6
DNA: TGTGCCAGCAGCTTCTCCGACTCCAACGGTGATGAGCAGTTCTTC
CDR3: CASSFSDSNGDEQFF

D: NA
size: NA
J: TRBJ2-7
V: TRBV14
DNA: TGTGCCAGCAGCCAAGCTCGGCGGTGGTCCCACGAGCAGTACTTC
CDR3: CASSQARRWSHEQYF

D: NA
size: NA
J: TRBJ1-2
V: TRBV28
DNA: TGTGCCAGCAGATCTCCGGGTTTCGCCTATGGCTACACCTTC
CDR3: CASRSPGFAYGYTF

D: NA
size: NA
J: TRBJ2-7
V: TRBV19
DNA: TGTGCCAGTAGCCACGCGGGACAGCGCTACGAGCAGTACTTC
CDR3: CASSHAGQRYEQYF

D: TRBD1
size: few
J: TRBJ2-1
V: TRBV3-1/TRBV3-2
DNA: TGTGCCAGCAGCCAAGCGGGACAGGGCTACAATGAGCAGTTCTTC
CDR3: CASSQAGQGYNEQFF

D: NA
size: NA
J: TRBJ2-1
V: TRBV7-9
DNA: TGTGCCAGCAGCTTAGCGGGCTCATCAAACGAACAGTTCTTC
CDR3: CASSLAGSSNEQFF

D: TRBD2
size: NA
J: TRBJ2-3
V: TRBV9
DNA: TGTGCCAGCAGCGGAATTAGCGGGAGCACAGATACGCAGTATTTT
CDR3: CASSGISGSTDTQYF

D: NA
size: NA
J: TRBJ2-7
V: TRBV6-6
DNA: TGTGCCAGCAGTTACGCGACTCGGACAGCCGAGGGCGGGCAGTACTTC
CDR3: CASSYATRTAEGGQYF

D: NA
size: once
J: TRBJ2-3
V: TRBV4-3
DNA: TGCGCCAGCAGCCAAGATCTCAGGAGGGGGGGGCTTATTGATACGCAGTATTTT
CDR3: CASSQDLRRGGLIDTQYF

D: NA
size: NA
J: TRBJ1-5
V: TRBV5-8
DNA: TGTGCCAGCAGCGATAACAGGGAGACTCAGCCCCAGCATTTT
CDR3: CASSDNRETQPQHF

D: TRBD2
size: NA
J: TRBJ2-3
V: TRBV30
DNA: TGTGCCTGGACGTTAGGGCTAGCGGGCACAGATACGCAGTATTTT
CDR3: CAWTLGLAGTDTQYF

D: TRBD2
size: few
J: TRBJ2-3
V: TRBV7-2
DNA: TGTGCCAGCAGCTTAGCCCCTACGGAAGCGGGGGGAGTAACAGATACGCAGTATTTT
CDR3: CASSLAPTEAGGVTDTQYF

D: NA
size: NA
J: TRBJ2-3
V: TRBV7-8
DNA: TGTGCCAGCAGCCCAGGGGACCGACAGCCCCAGTATTTT
CDR3: CASSPGDRQPQYF

D: NA
size: NA
J: TRBJ2-1
V: TRBV7-2
DNA: TGTGCCAGCAGCCCTATAAGGGGTGAGCAGTTCTTC
CDR3: CASSPIRGEQFF

D: TRBD1
size: NA
J: TRBJ2-4
V: TRBV30
DNA: TGTGCCTGGGAGACAGGGAATGCCAAAAACATTCAGTACTTC
CDR3: CAWETGNAKNIQYF

D: NA
size: NA
J: TRBJ2-3
V: TRBV27
DNA: TGTGCCAGCAGCCCTTACTATGACAGGACAGATACGCAGTATTTT
CDR3: CASSPYYDRTDTQYF

D: TRBD2
size: once
J: TRBJ2-7
V: TRBV28
DNA: TGTGCCAGCAGTCGGATGAACCCTTCCCGCGGGAGTTTCGAGCAGTACTTC
CDR3: CASSRMNPSRGSFEQYF

D: NA
size: NA
J: TRBJ1-1
V: TRBV27
DNA: TGTGCCAGCAGTCGCCCCCCAGGGAACACTGAAGCTTTCTTT
CDR3: CASSRPPGNTEAFF

D: NA
size: NA
J: TRBJ2-2
V: TRBV15
DNA: TGTGCCACCAGCAGAGATCGAGACATATCTACTGGGGAGCTGTTTTTT
CDR3: CATSRDRDISTGELFF